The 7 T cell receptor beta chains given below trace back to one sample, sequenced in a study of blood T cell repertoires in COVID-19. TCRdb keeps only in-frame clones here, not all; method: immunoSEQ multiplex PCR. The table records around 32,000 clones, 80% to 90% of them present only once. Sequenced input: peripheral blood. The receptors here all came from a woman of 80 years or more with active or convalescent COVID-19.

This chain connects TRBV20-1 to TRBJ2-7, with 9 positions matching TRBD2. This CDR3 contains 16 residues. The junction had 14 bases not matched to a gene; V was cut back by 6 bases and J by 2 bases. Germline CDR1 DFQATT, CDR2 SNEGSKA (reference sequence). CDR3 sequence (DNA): TGCAGTGCCAGTGCCCGAGCGGGGGGCCTCCCCTACGAGCAGTACTTC. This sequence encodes CSASARAGGLPYEQYF.

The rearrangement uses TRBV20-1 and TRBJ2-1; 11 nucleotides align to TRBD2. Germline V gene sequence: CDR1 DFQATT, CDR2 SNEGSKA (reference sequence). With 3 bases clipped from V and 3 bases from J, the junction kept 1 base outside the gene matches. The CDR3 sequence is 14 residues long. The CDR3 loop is CSASSGRDYNEQFF. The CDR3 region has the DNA TGCAGTGCTAGTAGCGGGAGGGACTACAATGAGCAGTTCTTC.

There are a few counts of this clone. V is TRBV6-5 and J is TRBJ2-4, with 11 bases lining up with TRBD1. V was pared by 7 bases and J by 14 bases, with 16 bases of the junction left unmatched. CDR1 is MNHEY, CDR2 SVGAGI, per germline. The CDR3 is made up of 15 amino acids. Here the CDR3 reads CASNHAGTGGGVEYF. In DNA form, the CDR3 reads TGTGCCAGCAACCACGCCGGGACAGGGGGGGGTGTGGAGTACTTC.

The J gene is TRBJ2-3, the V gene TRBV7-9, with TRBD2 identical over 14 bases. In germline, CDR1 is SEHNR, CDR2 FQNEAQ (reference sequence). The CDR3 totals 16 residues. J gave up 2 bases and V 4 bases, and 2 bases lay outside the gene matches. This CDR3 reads CASSSGLAGDTDTQYF. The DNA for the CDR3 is TGTGCCAGCAGCTCGGGACTAGCGGGGGACACAGATACGCAGTATTTT. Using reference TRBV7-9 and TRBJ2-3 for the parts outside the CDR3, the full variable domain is DTGVSQNPRHKITKRGQNVTFRCDPISEHNRLYWYRQTLGQGPEFLTYFQNEAQLEKSRLLSDRFSAERPKGSFSTLEIQRTEQGDSAMYLCASSSGLAGDTDTQYFGPGTRLTVL.

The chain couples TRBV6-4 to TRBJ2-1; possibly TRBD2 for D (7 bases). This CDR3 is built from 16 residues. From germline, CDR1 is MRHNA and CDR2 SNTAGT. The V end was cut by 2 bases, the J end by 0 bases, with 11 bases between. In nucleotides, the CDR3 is TGTGCCAGCAGTGACCGGGGGGCGAGCTCCTACAATGAGCAGTTCTTC. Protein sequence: CASSDRGASSYNEQFF.

CDR3 amino acids: CASYIGQNTEAFF. The CDR3, as DNA: TGCGCCAGTTATATCGGACAGAACACTGAAGCTTTCTTT. The rearrangement uses TRBV5-1 and TRBJ1-1, with D maybe TRBD1 (5 bases). Germline-derived CDR1 and CDR2 are SGHRS and YFSETQ. The CDR3 runs to 13 residues. The V and J ends lost 8 bases and 1 base respectively, with 12 bases between them.

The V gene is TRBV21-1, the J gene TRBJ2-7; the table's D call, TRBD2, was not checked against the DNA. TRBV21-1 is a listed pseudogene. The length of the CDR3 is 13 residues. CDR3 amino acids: CASSKGGAYEQYF. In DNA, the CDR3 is TGTGCCAGCAGCAAAGGGGGGGCCTACGAGCAGTACTTC.